The sequence of this T cell receptor beta chain was determined in a study of cytomegalovirus exposure and HLA in healthy donors. Study-level points and caveats: Roughly uniform depth of sequencing across donors was assumed in presence/absence analyses.

A remark on this clone: Its cognate antigen is unknown.

It was with 60 Vbeta and 13 Jbeta primers that the PCR ran. This table comes from immunoSEQ multiplex PCR, and its TCRdb copy is limited to in-frame clones, with some not included. The sample comprises some 130,000 clones, about 74% of which are singletons, and 2% to 2.5% rests with the top ten. V was pared by 1 base and J by 5 bases, with 14 bases between. This CDR3 has 15 amino acids. CDR1 and CDR2 from the germline V gene are SEHNR and FQNEAQ (reference sequence). The chain has TRBV7-9 and TRBJ1-1, with D tentatively TRBD1 (6 bases). Sequencing used PBMCs. This TCR came from a man younger than 40 in good health and CMV-seronegative. CDR3 sequence reads: CASSLGTGMATEAFF. CDR3 coding DNA: TGTGCCAGCAGCTTAGGTACAGGGATGGCGACTGAAGCTTTCTTT.